Below are 4 T cell receptor beta chains sequenced from a single sample in a study of T cells after yellow fever vaccination. TCRdb fed the 5' RACE reads into MiXCR, producing one record per CDR3 protein. The profile shows around 300,000 distinct CDR3 sequences, over 10% of them singletons. The starting material was CD4+ T cells sorted from PBMCs, obtained 45 days after the yellow fever booster vaccination. The receptors stem from a man aged 25-40 years who received the YFV17D yellow fever vaccine.

This clonotype showed up just a few times. The V call is TRBV30, the J call TRBJ1-1; D is uncertain. CDR3 length equals 15 residues. From germline, CDR1 is GTSNPN and CDR2 SVGIG (reference sequence). Trimming removed 0 bases at V and 5 bases at J, with 16 bases between. The CDR3 loop is CAWSVPSQGGTEAFF. The CDR3 region has the DNA TGTGCCTGGAGTGTACCTTCCCAAGGTGGGACTGAAGCTTTCTTT.

V gene TRBV11-2 combines with J gene TRBJ2-3; 10 positions agree with TRBD1. The length of the CDR3 is 16 residues. Per germline, CDR1 SGHAT and CDR2 FQNNGV. Trimming removed 4 bases from V and 5 bases from J; junction bases left unmatched: 9. CDR3 nucleotide sequence: TGTGCCAGCAGCTCTTCCCGGGACAGGGGAGGAGATACGCAGTATTTT. It translates to CASSSSRDRGGDTQYF.

The rearrangement joins TRBV9 to TRBJ2-1; possibly TRBD2 for D (5 bases). V shed 0 bases and J shed 0 bases, with 13 bases lying between them. Germline V CDR1 and CDR2: SGDLS, YYNGEE. There are 17 residues in the CDR3. CDR3: CASSVAGGGSSYNEQFF. As DNA, the CDR3 is TGTGCCAGCAGCGTAGCAGGCGGTGGGAGCTCCTACAATGAGCAGTTCTTC.

The CDR3 DNA reads as TGTGCCAGCAGCGCAAGCGGGAGAGACTACAATGAGCAGTTCTTC. Protein product: CASSASGRDYNEQFF. The chain employs TRBV9 and TRBJ2-1, with TRBD2 matching over 8 bases. Germline V CDR1 and CDR2: SGDLS, YYNGEE. The length of the CDR3 is 15 residues. After removal of 3 bases from V and 3 bases from J, the junction contained 5 bases not matched to a gene.